Listed here is a single T cell receptor beta chain. The target of this receptor is not known. Per-base qualities were not stored, and no clone one base away is much larger. The CDR3 starts with the cysteine, ends with the phenylalanine, and has 15 residues. Only the CDR3 region is kept as DNA, spanning 45 bases read in frame from base 1. The germline ends are 15 bases apart after V is trimmed by 3 bases and J by 3 bases. CDR1 and CDR2 were assigned from the germline V gene as SGHRS and YFSETQ. The CDR3 regions of human TCRbeta chains were analyzed by immunosequencing. As for the original processing: TCRs in the repertoires were compared against a reference library of SARS-CoV-2-specific TCRs that had been generated with the MIRA antigen-specificity platform. Breadth was defined as the fraction of unique TCRs that were SARS-CoV-2-associated. Depth was defined as the fraction of total T cells that were SARS-CoV-2-associated. Using the MIRA data, each spike-specific TCR was assigned both to the spike region to which the TCR was reactive and to a CD4 or CD8 class. Log10-transformed breadth and depth values were compared by one-way ANOVA with Sidak's multiple comparisons tests. Here the immuneACCESS table is served through TCRdb, limited to in-frame sequences with V and J called. Missing clones are a known gap in these copies; in checked studies unresolved V genes cover under half, and the rest lacks a known reason. The DNA gave D and trimming, while V, J and clone size come from that table. This sample holds tens of thousands of clones; roughly nine tenths were observed only once. The ten largest make up under 5% of the sample.

These data originate in a study of T cell responses to AZD1222 COVID-19 vaccine (dated by TCRdb to the early 2020s). As for the study more broadly: AZD1222 recipients whose second dose came at about 4 weeks and those whose second dose came at about 12 weeks were combined into one group, since spike-specific TCR depth and breadth did not differ between the two schedules. TCR sequencing covered roughly 230 trial participants: about 210 given two doses of AZD1222 and 26 given two doses of MenACWY control vaccine. Trial participants were enrolled by age into 18-55, 56-69 and 70-plus year subgroups, with about 150, 28 and 57 TCR-sequenced participants respectively. What the study reported, not specific to this receptor: The whole spike protein was spanned by vaccine-associated CD4 TCRs, and dominant responses were seen in regions 160-218 and 743-854. Reportedly, almost half of the unique spike-specific TCRs recognized epitopes lying outside the regions that are mutated in the B.1.351 and B.1.1.7 variants. After two AZD1222 doses, both the breadth and the depth of spike-specific TCRs were significantly higher than at day 0 and than in MenACWY recipients. Conclusions about previously exposed vaccinees were limited because only six AZD1222 recipients were SARS-CoV-2 seropositive at baseline. Most participants were white British and females outnumbered males, and the authors suggested that clonal diversity may have been underestimated. The 56-69-year group was small, and its depth increase did not reach significance, likely because of low power. Because no day 14 peak-response samples were available, repertoires were characterized only after the peak T cell response.

Read against the paper, the sample's time point label means: baseline before first vaccination. Vaccinee samples came from UK trials COV001 and COV002, including a single-blind randomized controlled phase 2/3 trial of AZD1222 (ChAdOx1 nCoV-19) in healthy adults. Trial participant PBMC samples were collected at day 0 and day 28 after the second dose for TCRbeta chain sequencing. The sequence was obtained from an adult in good health. The specimen was peripheral blood, collected on day 0 of AZD1222 vaccination. Recombination joined TRBV5-1 with TRBJ1-1, with an unclear D gene assignment. The CDR3: CASSSRPQRDTEAFF. DNA sequence: TGCGCCAGCAGCTCCCGACCTCAACGGGACACTGAAGCTTTCTTT. With the portions outside the CDR3 filled from the reference TRBV5-1 and TRBJ1-1 genes, the complete variable region becomes KAGVTQTPRYLIKTRGQQVTLSCSPISGHRSVSWYQQTPGQGLQFLFEYFSETQRNKGNFPGRFSGRQFSNSRSEMNVSTLELGDSALYLCASSSRPQRDTEAFFGQGTRLTVV.